Below are 4 T cell receptor beta chains sequenced from a single sample in a study of OX40 agonist ivuxolimab in advanced cancers. Using immunoSEQ multiplex PCR, the repertoire was profiled, and TCRdb retains in-frame clones only, with some absent. This table has approximately 66,000 clones, 80% to 90% appearing once. The source material was CD4+ or CD8+ T cells sorted from blood, sampled in a trial of the OX40 agonist ivuxolimab. The receptors here all came from an adult with an advanced solid tumor such as melanoma, head and neck, liver or kidney cancer.

Comment on this clone: Other DNA sequences in this specimen translate into the identical CDR3. The rearrangement links TRBV2 to TRBJ2-6, with D perhaps assigned TRBD1 or TRBD2 (6 bases each). Trimming took 1 base from V and 4 from J, leaving 8 bases between them. The CDR3 spans 15 residues. Germline CDR1 and CDR2: SNHLY and FYNNEI. As DNA, the CDR3 is TGTGCCAGCAGTGAAGTGGGGGGCGGGGCCAACGTCCTGACTTTC. This gives the protein CASSEVGGGANVLTF.

V is TRBV30 and J is TRBJ2-1, with 9 nucleotides matching TRBD2. The CDR3 is 13 residues long. Per germline, CDR1 GTSNPN and CDR2 SVGIG (reference sequence). V lost 2 bases, J lost 12 bases, and 8 bases stayed unmatched. The CDR3 sequence is CAWSPGLAQSQFF. The CDR3 nucleotides read TGTGCCTGGAGTCCGGGACTAGCTCAATCGCAGTTCTTC.

The rearrangement links TRBV7-2 to TRBJ1-5; weak D call: TRBD1 (6 bases). The CDR3 is made up of 14 amino acids. Germline V lookup: CDR1 SGHTA, CDR2 FQGNSA. Trimming cost V 5 bases and J 5 bases, with 13 bases left between them. CDR3 nucleotides: TGTGCCAGCAGCCCCTGGTCAGGGGATCAGCCCCAGCATTTT. Its translation is CASSPWSGDQPQHF.

A few counts support this clone. The V and J genes are TRBV5-6 and TRBJ2-6, with 7 bases lining up with TRBD1. This CDR3 region has 16 residues. V lost 4 bases and J lost 1; bases outside the gene matches: 5. CDR1 is SGHDT, CDR2 YYEEEE, per germline. The CDR3 loop is CASSITGVSGANVLTF. DNA for the CDR3: TGTGCCAGCAGCATCACAGGGGTTTCTGGGGCCAACGTCCTGACTTTC.